This T cell receptor (beta chain) stems from a study of cytomegalovirus exposure and HLA in healthy donors. Study background: From 150 million to 200 million T cells, an earlier analysis saw 110 million or so unique TCR beta sequences. Unique TCRs numbering roughly 80 million, obtained from HLA-typed donors, made up an early data release. Study observations and caveats: In a later analysis, across HLA loci, associated TCR counts were highest for DRB1, lowest for HLA-C. The study dropped some indistinguishable V segments, TRBV6-2 and TRBV6-3 among them.

60 Vbeta and 13 Jbeta primers were used in PCR. The assay was immunoSEQ multiplex PCR, and TCRdb's table has in-frame clones only and misses some. This sample has some 120,000 clones, with approximately 80% found just once. The germline V gene encodes CDR1 LNHNV and CDR2 YYDKDF (reference sequence). After removal of 2 bases from V and 7 bases from J, the junction contained 9 bases not matched to a gene. The length of the CDR3 is 15 residues. As to this clone: What it binds is not known.

This TCR came from a woman aged 18-35 years in good health and CMV-seronegative. The sample consisted of PBMCs. V is TRBV15 and J is TRBJ1-1; 8 nucleotides line up with TRBD1. The CDR3 sequence is CATSRSPTGVDEAFF. CDR3 bases: TGTGCCACCAGCAGAAGCCCGACAGGGGTTGATGAAGCTTTCTTT.